A selection of T cell receptor beta chains follows, all from one sample in a study of control samples from healthy donors and cancer patients. Only in-frame clones appear in the TCRdb table, and some are missing; sequencing was by immunoSEQ multiplex PCR. Here the sample spans around 68,000 clones, 65% to 85% being singletons. The sample consisted of blood. Receptor source: a man in his sixties in good health. Both conserved end residues are part of each CDR3. The order of the fields is D gene, J gene, V gene, clone size, CDR3 protein, CDR3 DNA. A D gene is named only where the DNA matches it firmly. The listing skips clone size in some rows; elsewhere it reads once, few, many or a size class.

.	TRBJ2-3	TRBV2	once	CASSGDFTDTQYF	TGTGCCAGCAGTGGGGATTTCACAGATACGCAGTATTTT
TRBD2	TRBJ2-7	TRBV7-2	.	CASSFAGVGVLEQYF	TGTGCCAGCAGCTTTGCGGGAGTAGGGGTCCTCGAGCAGTACTTC
.	TRBJ2-7	TRBV29-1	.	CSVVTRESYEQYF	TGCAGCGTTGTCACCCGGGAGAGCTACGAGCAGTACTTC
.	TRBJ1-5	TRBV4-2	few	CASSQALGNQPQHF	TGTGCCAGCAGCCAAGCGTTAGGGAATCAGCCCCAGCATTTT
.	TRBJ1-5	TRBV6-5	.	CASSRPDQPQHF	TGTGCCAGCAGCCGCCCGGATCAGCCCCAGCATTTT
TRBD1	TRBJ1-6	TRBV6-5	.	CASSYSGTGASPLHF	TGTGCCAGCAGTTACTCGGGGACAGGGGCCTCACCCCTCCACTTT
.	TRBJ1-6	TRBV14	.	CASSQIQYNSPLHF	TGTGCCAGCAGCCAAATACAGTATAATTCACCCCTCCACTTT
.	TRBJ1-3	TRBV28	.	CASRAPVGYPGNTIYF	TGTGCCAGCAGGGCCCCCGTGGGGTACCCTGGAAACACCATATATTTT
.	TRBJ2-3	TRBV4-3	.	CASSQDIPPDTQYF	TGCGCCAGCAGCCAAGATATCCCCCCAGATACGCAGTATTTT
.	TRBJ2-2	TRBV6-2/TRBV6-3	.	CASSWDTVTGELFF	TGTGCCAGCAGTTGGGACACGGTCACCGGGGAGCTGTTTTTT
.	TRBJ1-4	TRBV6-5	.	CASRKTRDGNEKLFF	TGTGCCAGCAGGAAAACCCGGGACGGCAATGAAAAACTGTTTTTT
.	TRBJ2-7	TRBV28	once	CASSRTPWQGSNEQYF	TGTGCCAGCAGTCGAACCCCGTGGCAGGGGAGCAACGAGCAGTACTTC
.	TRBJ1-4	TRBV6-1	.	CASSDNTGNGKLFF	TGTGCCAGCAGTGACAACACAGGGAACGGAAAACTGTTTTTT
.	TRBJ2-2	TRBV5-4	once	CASSPPAANTGELFF	TGTGCCAGCAGCCCCCCAGCAGCAAACACCGGGGAGCTGTTTTTT
.	TRBJ2-7	TRBV6-4	.	CASSDSSGAGEQYF	TGTGCCAGCAGTGACTCGTCGGGGGCGGGGGAGCAGTACTTC
.	TRBJ2-3	TRBV21-1	.	CASSKGTSSPTDTQYF	TGTGCCAGCAGCAAAGGGACTAGCAGCCCGACAGATACGCAGTATTTT
.	TRBJ2-3	TRBV11-2	.	CASALTYSTDTQYF	TGTGCCAGCGCCTTGACTTATAGCACAGATACGCAGTATTTT
.	TRBJ2-7	TRBV7-2	.	CASSSTGTFGYEQYF	TGTGCCAGCAGCTCTACAGGGACTTTTGGGTACGAGCAGTACTTC
.	TRBJ1-5	TRBV7-4	.	CASSLKLGQPQHF	TGTGCCAGCAGCTTGAAGCTCGGTCAGCCCCAGCATTTT
.	TRBJ2-7	TRBV11-2	.	CASSLVQATYEQYF	TGTGCCAGCAGCTTAGTACAGGCGACCTACGAGCAGTACTTC
.	TRBJ1-4	TRBV4-1	.	CASSQGQGGNEKLFF	TGCGCCAGCAGCCAGGGTCAGGGTGGAAATGAAAAACTGTTTTTT
TRBD2	TRBJ2-1	TRBV7-8	once	CASSLEVGTSGRNEQFF	TGTGCCAGCAGCTTAGAAGTCGGGACTAGCGGGAGGAATGAGCAGTTCTTC
.	TRBJ2-6	TRBV2	.	CASRGGSSGANVLTF	TGTGCCAGCCGAGGTGGTAGCTCTGGGGCCAACGTCCTGACTTTC
.	TRBJ2-7	TRBV5-5	.	CASSLRGEFYEQYF	TGTGCCAGCAGCTTGCGGGGAGAATTCTACGAGCAGTACTTC
.	TRBJ2-3	TRBV18	.	CASSPWVDSTDTQYF	TGTGCCAGCTCACCATGGGTGGATAGCACAGATACGCAGTATTTT
TRBD2	TRBJ2-1	TRBV11-2	once	CASSLSGGRGSYNEQFF	TGTGCCAGCAGCTTAAGCGGCGGGAGGGGCTCCTACAATGAGCAGTTCTTC
.	TRBJ2-1	TRBV6-6	.	CASRGKNNEQFF	TGTGCCAGCAGGGGGAAAAACAATGAGCAGTTCTTC
TRBD2	TRBJ2-7	TRBV19	.	CASSGLAGVEPYEQYF	TGTGCCAGTAGTGGGCTAGCGGGAGTGGAACCCTACGAGCAGTACTTC
.	TRBJ1-3	TRBV5-1	.	CASSRSGNTIYF	TGCGCCAGCAGTCGCAGTGGAAACACCATATATTTT
.	TRBJ1-1	TRBV2	.	CASHPVNTEAFF	TGTGCCAGCCACCCCGTGAACACTGAAGCTTTCTTT
TRBD2	TRBJ2-1	TRBV7-3	.	CASSLTPGLAYNEQFF	TGTGCCAGCAGCTTGACGCCGGGACTAGCATACAATGAGCAGTTCTTC
TRBD1	TRBJ1-4	TRBV28	.	CASSSGTGIEKLFF	TGTGCCAGCAGTTCCGGGACAGGGATTGAAAAACTGTTTTTT
.	TRBJ1-5	TRBV2	.	CASAPGRNQPQHF	TGTGCCAGCGCCCCCGGACGTAATCAGCCCCAGCATTTT
.	TRBJ2-7	TRBV5-8	once	CASTGALYEQYF	TGTGCCAGCACAGGGGCCCTTTACGAGCAGTACTTC
TRBD2	TRBJ2-5	TRBV6-2/TRBV6-3	.	CASSYAAGDHETQYF	TGTGCCAGCAGTTACGCGGCGGGAGACCATGAGACCCAGTACTTC
.	TRBJ1-5	TRBV15	.	CATSRDSGNQPQHF	TGTGCCACCAGCAGAGACTCGGGCAATCAGCCCCAGCATTTT
.	TRBJ2-1	TRBV19	.	CASSIGLSNEQFF	TGTGCCAGTAGTATAGGCCTATCCAATGAGCAGTTCTTC
TRBD1	TRBJ1-6	TRBV30	.	CAWKPQGDSPLHF	TGTGCCTGGAAACCACAGGGGGACTCACCCCTCCACTTT
.	TRBJ1-4	TRBV19	.	CASTPWGEAEKLFF	TGTGCCAGTACCCCATGGGGGGAGGCTGAAAAACTGTTTTTT
TRBD1	TRBJ1-6	TRBV10-3	.	CAISGTGQGSPLHF	TGTGCCATCAGTGGGACAGGGCAGGGTTCACCCCTCCACTTT
TRBD1	TRBJ1-4	TRBV19	.	CASSANRGSNEKLFF	TGTGCCAGTAGTGCCAACAGGGGTTCTAATGAAAAACTGTTTTTT